The TCR beta chain under discussion was sequenced for a study of T cells in women clearing cervical HPV infection. Study overall: Women with histologically confirmed HPV16-related CIN3 or worse, 2 with invasive cancer, served as cases. Controls gave blood once infection was undetectable; cases at lesion identification. Only a few women had HLA typing results available. Study-wide points: TRBV6-7 abundance was lower in cases than controls (0.11% versus 0.16%).

CDR3 length: 13 amino acids. Trimming stripped 4 bases from V and 3 bases from J, with 10 bases between. Germline V CDR1 and CDR2: SGHDN, FVKESK. Data came from immunoSEQ multiplex PCR; TCRdb stores just in-frame clones and leaves some out. The sample data list some 25,000 clones. Concerning this clone itself: What it recognizes is unknown. Read coverage stops 3 residues before the CDR3 terminus; the germline J gene supplies the remainder.

Material: blood buffy coat. The receptor was derived from a woman between 18 and 75 years old with a cervical HPV16 infection that either progressed to CIN3+ or cleared (not recorded which). This sequence joins TRBV14 and TRBJ2-7; D uncertain. The DNA read from the CDR3 is TGTGCCAGCAGCCCCCTTCGGGTCTACGAG. Its translation is CASSPLRVYE. The CDR3 in its entirety is CASSPLRVYEQYF.